A selection of T cell receptor beta chains follows, all from one sample in a study of shared clonotypes between healthy human individuals. Data came from immunoSEQ multiplex PCR; TCRdb stores just in-frame clones and leaves some out. Of 150,000 to 200,000 clones in the sample, around 63% were seen once. Specimen: memory CD4+ T cells sorted from blood. These receptors came from a man in his thirties or forties in good health. The CDR3 runs from the conserved cysteine through the conserved F or W. The D gene is left open where the match is weak. Expanded clones get a size class; other rows say once, few or many, or leave the size out.

>.|.|TRBV10-1|TRBJ2-5
TGCGCCAGCGGCAATAGTGGGATCGAGACCCAGTACTTC
CASGNSGIETQYF
>.|.|TRBV18|TRBJ1-1
TGTGCCAGCTCACCATCCGTAGGGTCCGGCAGGGGAGCTTTCTTT
CASSPSVGSGRGAFF
>TRBD1|many|TRBV15|TRBJ1-2
TGTGCCACCAGCACTAGACAGGGGTATACAAGTTATGGCTACACCTTC
CATSTRQGYTSYGYTF
>TRBD2|.|TRBV9|TRBJ2-7
TGTGCCAGCAGCGTAGCGGGAGGGCCGATGTTCTACGAGCAGTACTTC
CASSVAGGPMFYEQYF
>.|.|TRBV2|TRBJ1-4
TGTGCCAGCAGTGAGGCGTTTTACCCCGAAAAACTGTTTTTT
CASSEAFYPEKLFF
>.|once|TRBV28|TRBJ1-2
TGTGCCAGCACCCCGGTCAGGGCTAACTATGGCTACACCTTC
CASTPVRANYGYTF
>TRBD1|.|TRBV2|TRBJ2-5
TGTGCCAGCAGTGAAATGGACAGGGCCCAGTACTTC
CASSEMDRAQYF
>.|once|TRBV19|TRBJ2-1
TGTGCCAGTACATCACGGCCGGATGAGCAGTTCTTC
CASTSRPDEQFF
>.|.|TRBV4-3|TRBJ2-3
TGCGCCAGCAGCCAAGATCGGTCCGCGGGCGGCACAGATACGCAGTATTTT
CASSQDRSAGGTDTQYF
>TRBD1|.|TRBV29-1|TRBJ2-2
TGCAGCGTTGGGGACAGGACGAACACCGGGGAGCTGTTTTTT
CSVGDRTNTGELFF
>.|.|TRBV5-1|TRBJ2-3
TGCGCCAGCAGCCTGTGGGGCGGGACCACAGCAGATACGCAGTATTTT
CASSLWGGTTADTQYF
>.|.|TRBV14|TRBJ1-1
TGTGCCAGCAGCCAAGATTATGGTAGACCCGACAGCCTGAACACTGAAGCTTTCTTT
CASSQDYGRPDSLNTEAFF
>TRBD1|.|TRBV6-5|TRBJ2-7
TGTGCCAGCAGTCTAGGGACAGAGAAATACTACGAGCAGTACTTC
CASSLGTEKYYEQYF
>.|.|TRBV19|TRBJ2-1
TGTGCCAGTAGTCTGGGTCTCTACAATGAGCAGTTCTTC
CASSLGLYNEQFF
>.|.|TRBV6-6|TRBJ1-2
TGTGCCAGCACCGACGGGTATGGCTACACCTTC
CASTDGYGYTF
>.|.|TRBV6-4|TRBJ2-1
TGTGCCAGCAGTATTGAACAATATCCGGGACCCGGAGTGAATGAGCAGTTCTTC
CASSIEQYPGPGVNEQFF
>.|few|TRBV28|TRBJ2-7
TGTGCCAGCAGCCAACCTGGAACCTCCGGGGAGCAGTACTTC
CASSQPGTSGEQYF
>.|.|TRBV5-1|TRBJ2-7
TGCGCCAGCAGCATCGACAGCCACTTAAAGGGTGTCGAGCAGTACTTC
CASSIDSHLKGVEQYF
>TRBD2|few|TRBV5-1|TRBJ2-7
TGCGCCAGCAGCTGGGGACTAGTGGGAACTGGGGTCTACGAGCAGTACTTC
CASSWGLVGTGVYEQYF
>.|.|TRBV18|TRBJ2-4
TGTGCCAGCTCACCGCCAGGGATAGGAGCCAAAAACATTCAGTACTTC
CASSPPGIGAKNIQYF
>.|.|TRBV14|TRBJ1-1
TGTGCCAGCAGCCAAACAGGGCTTAACGCTGAAGCTTTCTTT
CASSQTGLNAEAFF
>TRBD2|.|TRBV5-1|TRBJ2-3
TGCGCCAGCAGCCCAAGGGGGACTAGCGGGATGTATACGCAGTATTTT
CASSPRGTSGMYTQYF
>.|.|TRBV18|TRBJ2-7
TGTGCCAGCTCACCACCCTCGGGTGGGTACGAGCAGTACTTC
CASSPPSGGYEQYF
>TRBD1|.|TRBV6-6|TRBJ1-5
TGTGCCAGCAGTCCCGACAGGGGGCGAGATCAGCCCCAGCATTTT
CASSPDRGRDQPQHF
>TRBD1|.|TRBV7-8|TRBJ2-7
TGTGCCAGCAGCATATTGGATGGGGGGACAGGCGAGCAGTACTTC
CASSILDGGTGEQYF
>.|.|TRBV7-2|TRBJ1-5
TGTGCCAGCAGCTTAGCCAGGGAAGGCCAGCCCCAGCATTTT
CASSLAREGQPQHF
>.|many|TRBV18|TRBJ2-1
TGTGCCAGCTCACCACAACCATCGGCCAATGAGCAGTTCTTC
CASSPQPSANEQFF
>.|.|TRBV10-3|TRBJ1-3
TGTGCCATCAGCCCGTCGGGGGAGGGAGGCTCTGGAAACACCATATATTTT
CAISPSGEGGSGNTIYF
>.|few|TRBV15|TRBJ2-3
TGTGCCACCAGCAGAGAGGTGGCGGTGGATACGCAGTATTTT
CATSREVAVDTQYF
>.|few|TRBV5-4|TRBJ2-3
TGTGCCAGCAGCTTACCGGAGTCGGTCGGTACGCAGTATTTT
CASSLPESVGTQYF
>.|few|TRBV11-2|TRBJ2-2
TGTGCCAGCAGCTTTGTAGGGGAGCTGTTTTTT
CASSFVGELFF
>TRBD2|.|TRBV7-7|TRBJ2-1
TGTGCCAGCAGCCCAACCGGGACTAGCGGTTACAATGAGCAGTTCTTC
CASSPTGTSGYNEQFF
>.|.|TRBV5-6|TRBJ1-1
TGTGCCAGCAGTAGTTCGTTCACTGAAGCTTTCTTT
CASSSSFTEAFF
>TRBD2|.|TRBV5-1|TRBJ2-1
TGCGCCAGCAGCTCGATTTACGGGAGGCAAAGGAGCAATGAGCAGTTCTTC
CASSSIYGRQRSNEQFF
>TRBD2|.|TRBV10-3|TRBJ2-7
TGTGCCATCAGCGCCGGGGCGGGGGTAGCGGGAGGTTCCTACGAGCAGTACTTC
CAISAGAGVAGGSYEQYF
>.|.|TRBV5-5|TRBJ2-7
TGTGCCAGCAGCTCAGACAGTTGGACCTACGAGCAGTACTTC
CASSSDSWTYEQYF
>.|once|TRBV4-1|TRBJ2-1
TGCGCCAGCAGTCAGGTCGGGAATGAGCAGTTCTTC
CASSQVGNEQFF
>.|.|TRBV5-6|TRBJ1-2
TGTGCCAGCAGCTTGTATGCGGGGTTCGGATTGGAGTCTAGCTATGGCTACACCTTC
CASSLYAGFGLESSYGYTF
>.|.|TRBV7-7|TRBJ2-1
TGTGCTAGCAGCACAGGGACTACCTCCAATGAGCAGTTCTTC
CASSTGTTSNEQFF
>.|.|TRBV9|TRBJ2-1
TGTGCCAGCAGCGTAGTCCCGGTTGACAATGAGCAGTTCTTC
CASSVVPVDNEQFF
>TRBD2|.|TRBV5-4|TRBJ2-1
TGTGCCAGCAGCTTGGCCCAGGGACTAGCGGGAGTGGTAAATGAGCAGTTCTTC
CASSLAQGLAGVVNEQFF
>.|.|TRBV5-6|TRBJ1-1
TGTGCCAGCAGCCCGTCCCCCCTCTATGGCCCTCAAACTGAAGCTTTCTTT
CASSPSPLYGPQTEAFF